Shown below are 3 T cell receptor beta chains from a single sample sequenced in a study of cytomegalovirus exposure and HLA in healthy donors. The protocol was immunoSEQ multiplex PCR, while the TCRdb copy is restricted to in-frame clones and leaves out a portion. The sample consists of about 110,000 clones, about 85% of them appearing once. The source material was PBMCs. Receptor source: a woman under 30 in good health and CMV-seronegative.

This chain uses TRBV25-1 with TRBJ1-1; 7 positions match TRBD1. V shed 4 bases and J 1 base; nucleotides not matched to a gene: 3. The CDR3 is 14 amino acids. From germline, CDR1 is MGHDK and CDR2 SYGVNS. CDR3 DNA: TGTGCCAGCAGTGCTTCAGGGGGGAACACTGAAGCTTTCTTT. This sequence encodes CASSASGGNTEAFF.

This sequence joins TRBV9 and TRBJ1-5; D is possibly TRBD1 (6 bases). The CDR3 covers 16 residues. Germline V gene sequence: CDR1 SGDLS, CDR2 YYNGEE. The V end was cut by 0 bases, the J end by 8 bases, with 18 bases between. CDR3 nucleotide sequence: TGTGCCAGCAGCGTAGGGGTAGGGGGAACATCAGAGCCCCAGCATTTT. Protein product: CASSVGVGGTSEPQHF.

J is TRBJ1-1 and V is TRBV19; D may be TRBD1 (6 bases). The germline V and J ends were trimmed by 6 bases and 3 bases, with 20 bases remaining between them. The CDR3 is 16 amino acids. The germline gives CDR1 LNHDA, CDR2 SQIVND (reference sequence). The CDR3 sequence: CASSITRRGLDTEAFF. CDR3 sequence (DNA): TGTGCCAGTAGCATAACCCGGCGGGGGCTTGACACTGAAGCTTTCTTT. Combining the CDR3 with reference TRBV19 and TRBJ1-1 gives the whole variable domain DGGITQSPKYLFRKEGQNVTLSCEQNLNHDAMYWYRQDPGQGLRLIYYSQIVNDFQKGDIAEGYSVSREKKESFPLTVTSAQKNPTAFYLCASSITRRGLDTEAFFGQGTRLTVV.